Included here is one T cell receptor beta chain sequence, with context. This entry is derived from a study of blood T cell repertoires in COVID-19. About the research overall: The samples span acute and convalescent COVID-19 from the United States, Italy and Spain. PBMCs, B-cell-depleted T cells, or T cells provided the cDNA or gDNA that made up the material.

Per the authors' pipeline: The authors estimated nucleated cell counts from reference gene primer amplification. The data were produced by immunoSEQ multiplex PCR, yet TCRdb's version contains in-frame clones alone and is incomplete. V and J calls and clone size are given by that table; D and trimming were obtained from the DNA. The top ten clones hold around a tenth of a sample with roughly 200,000 clones, approximately 78% of them seen once. Among Cohort 3 donors, those recovered had two negative PCRs, clearance, or symptom resolution. The CDR3 length is 17 residues. Germline V gene data show CDR1 as KGHSH and CDR2 as LQKENI. The V gene end was trimmed by 2 bases and the J gene end by 4 bases; junction bases not matched to a gene: 11.

The sample was PBMCs or T cells enriched from blood (not recorded which). The chain couples TRBV18 to TRBJ2-7; the match to TRBD2 covers 10 bases. This TCR was recovered from a man aged 40-55 years who had recovered from COVID-19. The CDR3 nucleotides read TGTGCCAGCTCACCAACTAGCTCACTAGCGGGGCTTTACGAGCAGTACTTC. It is translated as CASSPTSSLAGLYEQYF.